The sequence of this T cell receptor (beta chain) was determined in a study of metastatic and nonmetastatic thyroid tumors. At the level of the study: Peripheral blood and tumor or nodule samples from malignant and benign thyroid patients were compared.

In the source study's methods: The study's classifier, a distant-metastasis tool for papillary thyroid cancer, was built using CDR3 differences across clinicopathological groups. MiXCR was used by TCRdb to re-call the PCR reads. TCRdb, not the original authors, processed these V and J calls. The sample records some 39,000 clones, about 15% being singletons. Only a few counts were recorded for this clone. The junction departs from germline at one end; a sequencing error may be responsible. Other DNA sequences within the sample encode an identical CDR3. The germline gives CDR1 LGHDT, CDR2 YNNKEL (reference sequence). This CDR3 is built from 13 residues. Thyroid surgery took place with no prior treatment in any patient.

The J gene is TRBJ1-2, the V gene TRBV3-1; the match to TRBD1 covers 8 bases. The sample consisted of blood. This clonotype was sampled from a female donor with papillary thyroid cancer or a benign thyroid nodule (not recorded which). Some clones in this sample may be carry-over from other donors' samples. This chain's CDR3 is CASSQDRGYGYTF. CDR3 coding DNA: TGTGCCAGTAGCCAAGACAGGGGCTATGGCTACACCTTC.